This T cell receptor (beta chain) was identified during a study of patients and donors after allogeneic stem cell transplantation. Trimming pared 7 bases from V and 6 bases from J, leaving 3 bases between. Germline CDR1 and CDR2: MNHNY and SVGAGI (reference sequence). The CDR3 has 9 amino acids. A single record per CDR3 protein comes from TCRdb applying MiXCR to the RT-PCR reads. The sample carries about 23,000 distinct CDR3 sequences, around 30% recorded once. The chain links TRBV6-6 to TRBJ1-1; D is unclear. The clonotype comes from a human donor who was either an allogeneic HSCT recipient or a stem cell or donor lymphocyte infusion donor (not recorded which). It is not recorded whose cells these are; they may come from a transplant donor. The source material was blood, either unsorted or a sorted T cell fraction (not recorded which). The CDR3 loop is CASKAEAFF. The CDR3 DNA sequence: TGTGCCAGCAAGGCTGAAGCTTTCTTT.